The rows below give T cell receptor beta chains drawn from one sample of a study of post-analysis software for immune sequencing data. Via MiXCR, TCRdb re-called the PCR reads, giving one row per CDR3 protein. The sample records about 570,000 distinct CDR3 sequences, roughly 34% being singletons. Sequencing was performed on blood. The receptor source for this set is a girl aged 2 to 17 with multiple sclerosis. The CDR3 runs from the conserved cysteine through the conserved F or W. Fields, in order: clone size, J gene, D gene, V gene, CDR3 protein, CDR3 DNA. D genes are given only for firm matches. Clone size is given for some rows only: seen once, a few or many times, or a class if the clone is expanded.

NA,TRBJ1-4,NA,TRBV5-6,CASSSDRDNEKLFF,TGTGCCAGCAGCTCGGACAGAGATAATGAAAAACTGTTTTTT
NA,TRBJ1-1,NA,TRBV7-9,CASRMEPSLNTEAFF,TGTGCCAGCAGGATGGAGCCCAGCTTGAACACTGAAGCTTTCTTT
NA,TRBJ1-1,NA,TRBV5-1,CASSVGLQRNTEAFF,TGCGCCAGCAGCGTTGGACTCCAGAGGAACACTGAAGCTTTCTTT
NA,TRBJ1-1,TRBD1,TRBV7-9,CASLILQGAEAFF,TGTGCCAGCCTAATTCTACAGGGGGCTGAAGCTTTCTTT
NA,TRBJ1-6,TRBD1,TRBV7-8,CASSLGGQGVSSLLHF,TGTGCCAGCAGCTTAGGCGGACAGGGGGTTTCTTCACTCCTCCACTTT
NA,TRBJ1-4,NA,TRBV7-9,CASSPLPRRGDEKLFF,TGTGCCAGCAGCCCTCTCCCCCGCAGGGGCGATGAAAAACTGTTTTTT
few,TRBJ2-5,TRBD2,TRBV7-8,CASSPGRVQETQYF,TGTGCCAGCAGCCCCGGGAGGGTCCAAGAGACCCAGTACTTC
many,TRBJ2-7,TRBD1,TRBV5-1,CASSLVDRGGEQYF,TGCGCCAGCAGCTTGGTGGACAGGGGAGGCGAGCAGTACTTC
few,TRBJ2-5,TRBD2,TRBV29-1,CSVARGAEETQYF,TGCAGCGTTGCGCGGGGGGCTGAAGAGACCCAGTACTTC
NA,TRBJ1-5,NA,TRBV12-3/TRBV12-4,CASMGRGGNQPQHF,TGTGCCAGCATGGGGAGGGGGGGCAATCAGCCCCAGCATTTT
few,TRBJ2-4,TRBD2,TRBV12-3/TRBV12-4,CASSFQAGDPKNIQYF,TGTGCCAGCAGTTTCCAAGCGGGGGATCCCAAAAACATTCAGTACTTC
NA,TRBJ1-1,TRBD1,TRBV12-3/TRBV12-4,CASRGDRQTAEAFF,TGTGCCAGCAGAGGGGACAGACAGACCGCTGAAGCTTTCTTT
few,TRBJ2-7,NA,TRBV20-1,CSAGLSYEQYF,TGCAGTGCCGGCCTCTCCTACGAGCAGTACTTC
many,TRBJ2-7,NA,TRBV10-3,CATTLTGDSYEQYF,TGTGCCACGACTTTAACCGGGGACTCCTACGAGCAGTACTTC
few,TRBJ2-7,NA,TRBV5-1,CASSLEDPSYEQYF,TGCGCCAGCAGCTTGGAGGACCCCTCCTACGAGCAGTACTTC
NA,TRBJ2-2,NA,TRBV10-3,CAISESRNTGELFF,TGTGCCATCAGTGAGTCAAGAAACACCGGGGAGCTGTTTTTT
NA,TRBJ1-2,NA,TRBV20-1,CSAVQGTRYGYNF,TGCAGTGCCGTACAGGGAACCCGTTATGGCTACAACTTC
few,TRBJ2-3,TRBD1,TRBV6-6,CASSYPRGRGTDTQYF,TGTGCCAGCAGTTACCCCAGGGGGCGCGGCACAGATACGCAGTATTTT
few,TRBJ1-2,NA,TRBV5-4,CASSSPQGTNSNLYGYTF,TGTGCCAGCAGCTCCCCACAGGGTACCAACTCCAACTTGTATGGCTACACCTTC
NA,TRBJ2-7,TRBD2,TRBV7-9,CASSSQNSGVPSYEQYF,TGTGCCAGCAGCTCCCAAAATAGCGGGGTCCCGTCCTACGAGCAGTACTTC
NA,TRBJ2-1,TRBD1,TRBV12-3/TRBV12-4,CASSRYEDRGSYNEQFF,TGTGCCAGCAGTCGATATGAGGACAGGGGGTCCTACAATGAGCAGTTCTTC
NA,TRBJ1-2,NA,TRBV3-1,CASSLQVSYGYTF,TGTGCCAGCAGCCTACAGGTCTCCTATGGCTACACCTTC
NA,TRBJ1-2,NA,TRBV12-3/TRBV12-4,CASSYREIYGYTF,TGTGCCAGCAGTTACAGGGAAATCTATGGCTACACCTTC
NA,TRBJ2-5,NA,TRBV25-1,CASSEWAGAQETQYF,TGTGCCAGCAGTGAATGGGCGGGGGCCCAAGAGACCCAGTACTTC
NA,TRBJ2-6,TRBD1,TRBV5-1,CASSWGIRTGALLGANVLTF,TGCGCCAGCAGCTGGGGGATCCGGACAGGGGCCCTCCTCGGGGCCAACGTCCTGACTTTC
NA,TRBJ1-1,NA,TRBV18,CASAQDSTEAFF,TGTGCCAGCGCCCAGGACAGCACTGAAGCTTTCTTT
NA,TRBJ2-3,TRBD2,TRBV20-1,CSARDSGKLDTQYF,TGCAGTGCTAGAGATAGCGGGAAGTTAGATACGCAGTATTTT
NA,TRBJ2-4,NA,TRBV5-6,CASSLERRNIQYF,TGTGCCAGCAGCTTGGAAAGACGGAACATTCAGTACTTC
few,TRBJ1-2,TRBD1,TRBV5-1,CASGTGVGGYTF,TGCGCCAGCGGGACAGGGGTCGGTGGCTACACCTTC
NA,TRBJ2-7,TRBD1,TRBV9,CASSVAPTWDRGLGEQYF,TGTGCCAGCAGCGTAGCCCCGACCTGGGACAGGGGGCTTGGCGAGCAGTACTTC